This T cell receptor (beta chain) was recorded in a study of beta chain features in type 1 diabetes. Sorting that relied on CD45RO/CCR7/CD25/CD127/CD95/CD27 yielded CD4+ naive, central memory, regulatory and stem cell-like memory cells. This clone has only a few counts. This CDR3 is 16 amino acids long. Germline V CDR1 and CDR2: ENHRY, SYGVKD. Trimming removed 6 bases from V and 3 bases from J; junction bases left unmatched: 10. The entirety of the isolated RNA underwent reverse transcription, so expressed TCRB transcripts were sequenced. Sequencing was performed with immunoSEQ multiplex PCR; in TCRdb, only in-frame clones are kept and a portion is missing. Altogether fewer than 650,000 clones are present, 15% being singletons, with the ten largest covering approximately 0.093%.

The chain joins TRBV10-3 to TRBJ2-5; the match to TRBD1 covers 10 bases. Sequencing used naive CD4+ T cells from blood. The receptor's source is a man aged 18 to 29 in good health. The CDR3 bases are TGTGCCATCAGAGTAGACAGGGGGCATGGAGAAGAGACCCAGTACTTC. Its translation: CAIRVDRGHGEETQYF.